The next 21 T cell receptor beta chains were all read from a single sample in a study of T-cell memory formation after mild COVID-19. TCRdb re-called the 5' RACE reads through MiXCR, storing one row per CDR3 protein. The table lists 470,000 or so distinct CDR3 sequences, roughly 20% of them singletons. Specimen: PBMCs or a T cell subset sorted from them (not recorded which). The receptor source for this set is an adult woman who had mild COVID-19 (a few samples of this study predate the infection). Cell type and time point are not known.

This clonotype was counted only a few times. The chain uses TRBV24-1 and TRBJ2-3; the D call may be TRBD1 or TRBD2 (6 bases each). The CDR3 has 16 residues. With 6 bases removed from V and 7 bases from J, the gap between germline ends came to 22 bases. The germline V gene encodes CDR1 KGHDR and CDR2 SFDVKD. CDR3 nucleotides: TGTGCCACCAGTCCGGGGGTAGGAGGGGGGCATTATACGCAGTATTTT. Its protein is CATSPGVGGGHYTQYF.

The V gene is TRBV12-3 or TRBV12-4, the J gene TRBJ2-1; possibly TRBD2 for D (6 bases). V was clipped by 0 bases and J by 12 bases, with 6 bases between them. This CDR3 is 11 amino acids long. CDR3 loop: CASSLAGGQFF. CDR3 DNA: TGTGCCAGCAGTTTAGCGGGGGGGCAGTTCTTC.

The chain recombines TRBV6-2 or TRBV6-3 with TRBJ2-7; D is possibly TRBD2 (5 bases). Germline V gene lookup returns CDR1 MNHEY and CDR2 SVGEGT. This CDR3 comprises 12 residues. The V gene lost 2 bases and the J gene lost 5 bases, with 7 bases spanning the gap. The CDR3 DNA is TGTGCCAGCAGTTACACCGGGAACGAGCAGTACTTC. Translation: CASSYTGNEQYF.

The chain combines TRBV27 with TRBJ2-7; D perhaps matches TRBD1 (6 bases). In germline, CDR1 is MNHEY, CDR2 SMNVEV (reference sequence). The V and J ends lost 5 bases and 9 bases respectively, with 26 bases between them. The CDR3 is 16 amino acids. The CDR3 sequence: CASSPIALAVGAGQYF. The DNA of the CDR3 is TGTGCCAGCAGTCCAATAGCCCTAGCAGTGGGGGCGGGGCAGTACTTC.

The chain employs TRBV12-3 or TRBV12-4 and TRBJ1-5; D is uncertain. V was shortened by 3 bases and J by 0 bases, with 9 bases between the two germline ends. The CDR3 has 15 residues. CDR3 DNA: TGTGCCAGCAGTTTTGGGCAGCATAGCAATCAGCCCCAGCATTTT. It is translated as CASSFGQHSNQPQHF.

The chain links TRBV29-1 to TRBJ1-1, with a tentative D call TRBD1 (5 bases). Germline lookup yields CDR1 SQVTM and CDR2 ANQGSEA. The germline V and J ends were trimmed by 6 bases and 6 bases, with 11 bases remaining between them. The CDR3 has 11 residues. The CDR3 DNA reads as TGCAGCGTAGGACATATCTCTGAAGCTTTCTTT. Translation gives CSVGHISEAFF.

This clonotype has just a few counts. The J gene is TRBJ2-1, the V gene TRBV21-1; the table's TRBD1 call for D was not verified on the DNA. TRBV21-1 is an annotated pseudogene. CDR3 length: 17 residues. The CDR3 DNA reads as TGTGCCAGCAGCAAAGCCGGCGCAGGGGGCTCCTACAATGAGCAGTTCTTC. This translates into CASSKAGAGGSYNEQFF.

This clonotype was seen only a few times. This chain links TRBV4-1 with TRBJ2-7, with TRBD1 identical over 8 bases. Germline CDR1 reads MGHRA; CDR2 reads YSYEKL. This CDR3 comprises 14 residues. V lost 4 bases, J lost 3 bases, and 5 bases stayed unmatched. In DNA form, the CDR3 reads TGCGCCAGCAGCCCGAGGACAGGGCTCTACGAGCAGTACTTC. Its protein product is CASSPRTGLYEQYF.

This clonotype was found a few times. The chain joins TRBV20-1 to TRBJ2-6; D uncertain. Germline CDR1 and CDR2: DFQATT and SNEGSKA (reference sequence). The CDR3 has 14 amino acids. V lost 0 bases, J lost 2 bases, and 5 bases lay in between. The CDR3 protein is CSARDQAGANVLTF. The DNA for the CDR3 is TGCAGTGCTAGAGATCAGGCTGGGGCCAACGTCCTGACTTTC.

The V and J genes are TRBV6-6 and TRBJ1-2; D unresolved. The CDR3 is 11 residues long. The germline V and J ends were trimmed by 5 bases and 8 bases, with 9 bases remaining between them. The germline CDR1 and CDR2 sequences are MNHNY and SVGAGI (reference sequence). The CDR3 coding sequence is TGTGCCAGCAGTGCAGAGGGCGGCTACACCTTC. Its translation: CASSAEGGYTF.

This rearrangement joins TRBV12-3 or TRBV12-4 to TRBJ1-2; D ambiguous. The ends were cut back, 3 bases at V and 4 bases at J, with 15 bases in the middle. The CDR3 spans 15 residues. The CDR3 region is CASSFGVGIVYGYTF. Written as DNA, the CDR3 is TGTGCCAGCAGTTTCGGGGTCGGAATAGTCTATGGCTACACCTTC.

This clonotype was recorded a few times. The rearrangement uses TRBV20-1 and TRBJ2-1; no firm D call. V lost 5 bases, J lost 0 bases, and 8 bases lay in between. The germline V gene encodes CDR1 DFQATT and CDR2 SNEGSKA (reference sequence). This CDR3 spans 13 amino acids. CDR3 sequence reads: CSAPSSSYNEQFF. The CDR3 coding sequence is TGCAGTGCTCCCTCAAGCTCCTACAATGAGCAGTTCTTC.

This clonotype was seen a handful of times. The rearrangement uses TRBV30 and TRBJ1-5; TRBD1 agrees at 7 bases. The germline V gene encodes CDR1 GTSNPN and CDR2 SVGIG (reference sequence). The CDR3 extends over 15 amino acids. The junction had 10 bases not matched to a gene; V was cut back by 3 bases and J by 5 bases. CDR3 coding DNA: TGTGCCTGGAGCCCAACAGGCAGGGGGTATCAGCCCCAGCATTTT. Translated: CAWSPTGRGYQPQHF. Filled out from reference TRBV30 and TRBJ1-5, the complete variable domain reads SQTIHQWPATLVQPVGSPLSLECTVEGTSNPNLYWYRQAAGRGLQLLFYSVGIGQISSEVPQNLSASRPQDRQFILSSKKLLLSDSGFYLCAWSPTGRGYQPQHFGDGTRLSIL.

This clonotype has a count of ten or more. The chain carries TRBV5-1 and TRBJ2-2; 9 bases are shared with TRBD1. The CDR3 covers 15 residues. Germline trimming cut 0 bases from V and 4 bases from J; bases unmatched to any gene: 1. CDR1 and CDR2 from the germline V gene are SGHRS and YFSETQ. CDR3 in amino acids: CASSLDRGRTGELFF. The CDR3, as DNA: TGCGCCAGCAGCTTGGACAGGGGGCGCACCGGGGAGCTGTTTTTT.

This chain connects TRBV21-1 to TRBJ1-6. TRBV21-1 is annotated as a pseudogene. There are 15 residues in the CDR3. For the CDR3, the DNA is TGTGCCAGCAGCAAACATAGCTCCTATAATTCACCCCTCCACTTT. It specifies CASSKHSSYNSPLHF.

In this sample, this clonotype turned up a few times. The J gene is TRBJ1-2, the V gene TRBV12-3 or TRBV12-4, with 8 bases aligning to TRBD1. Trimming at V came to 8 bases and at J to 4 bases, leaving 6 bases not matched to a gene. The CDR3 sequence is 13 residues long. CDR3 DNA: TGTGCCAGCCACACAGGGGGGTCCTATGGCTACACCTTC. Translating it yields CASHTGGSYGYTF.

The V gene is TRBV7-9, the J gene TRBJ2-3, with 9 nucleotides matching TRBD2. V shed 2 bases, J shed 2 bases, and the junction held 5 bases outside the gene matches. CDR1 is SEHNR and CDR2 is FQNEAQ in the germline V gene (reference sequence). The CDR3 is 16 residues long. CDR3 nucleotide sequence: TGTGCCAGCAGCTTAAAGGGCGGGAGGGCCACAGATACGCAGTATTTT. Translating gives CASSLKGGRATDTQYF.

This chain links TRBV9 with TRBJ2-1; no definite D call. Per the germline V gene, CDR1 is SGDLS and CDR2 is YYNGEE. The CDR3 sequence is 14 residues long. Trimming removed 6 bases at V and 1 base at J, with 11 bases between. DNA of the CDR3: TGTGCCAGCAAGAAGGGCGATTCCTACAATGAGCAGTTCTTC. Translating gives CASKKGDSYNEQFF.

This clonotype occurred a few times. The CDR3 sequence is CASSRKAISLGDTQYF. The CDR3, as DNA: TGTGCCAGCAGTCGAAAGGCCATCTCCCTGGGAGATACGCAGTATTTT. V and J are TRBV6-6 and TRBJ2-3; no clear D gene. CDR1 is MNHNY and CDR2 is SVGAGI in the germline V gene (reference sequence). V was pared by 5 bases and J by 5 bases, with 20 bases between. This CDR3 spans 16 amino acids.

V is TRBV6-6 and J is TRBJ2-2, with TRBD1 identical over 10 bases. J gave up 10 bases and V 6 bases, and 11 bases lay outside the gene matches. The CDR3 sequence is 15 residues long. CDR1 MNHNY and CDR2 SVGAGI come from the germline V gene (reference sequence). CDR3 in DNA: TGTGCCAGCAGCTCGGACAGGGGGTCTCTCCAGGAGCTGTTTTTT. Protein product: CASSSDRGSLQELFF.

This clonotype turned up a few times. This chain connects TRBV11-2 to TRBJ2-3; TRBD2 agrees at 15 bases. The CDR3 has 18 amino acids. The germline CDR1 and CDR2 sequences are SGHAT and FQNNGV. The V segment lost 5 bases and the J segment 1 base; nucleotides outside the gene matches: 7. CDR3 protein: CASSTSGLAGGRTDTQYF. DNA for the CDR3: TGTGCCAGCAGCACATCGGGACTAGCGGGGGGACGCACAGATACGCAGTATTTT.